Given below is one T cell receptor beta chain in context. What it binds is unknown. This sample stems from a study of Tregs in tolerant kidney transplant recipients. General observations from the study: Activated donor B cell expansion appeared to reveal the most relevant donor-specific TCRbeta repertoire.

Only in-frame clones appear in the TCRdb table, and some are missing; sequencing was by immunoSEQ multiplex PCR. The data contain about 110,000 clones, 90% of them singletons. This CDR3 is built from 15 residues. V was cut by 3 bases and J by 0 bases, with 10 bases left in between. Germline lookup yields CDR1 SGHTA and CDR2 FQGNSA. Unstimulated regulatory T cells (CD4+CD25+CD127-), CD4+CD25- non-regulatory cells, CD4 and CD8 cells were FACS-sorted from thawed PBMCs. The receptor's source is a human donor who received a combined kidney and bone marrow transplant. Sequenced here: CD4+ T cells from blood, sampled before the transplant. The chain uses TRBV7-2 and TRBJ2-3, with D tentatively TRBD2 (6 bases). The CDR3 DNA follows: TGTGCCAGCAGCTTCCAGAGCGGGAGCACAGATACGCAGTATTTT. This encodes CASSFQSGSTDTQYF.